This T cell receptor beta chain emerged from a study of blood T cell repertoires in COVID-19. Trimming took 4 bases from V and 4 from J; bases not matched to a gene: 6. CDR3 length: 15 residues. In germline, CDR1 is SNHLY, CDR2 FYNNEI. TCRdb's copy holds only in-frame clones and misses some; the assay was immunoSEQ multiplex PCR. Here the sample spans around 320,000 clones, around 90% being singletons. The chain has TRBV2 and TRBJ2-1; 8 bases agree with TRBD2. Sequenced material: peripheral blood. The receptor was derived from a man aged 18 to 29 with active or convalescent COVID-19. The CDR3 protein is CASSAASGLYNEQFF. Written as DNA, the CDR3 is TGTGCCAGCAGTGCAGCTAGCGGGCTGTACAATGAGCAGTTCTTC. The full variable domain, completed using reference TRBV2 and TRBJ2-1, is EPEVTQTPSHQVTQMGQEVILRCVPISNHLYFYWYRQILGQKVEFLVSFYNNEISEKSEIFDDQFSVERPDGSNFTLKIRSTKLEDSAMYFCASSAASGLYNEQFFGPGTRLTVL.